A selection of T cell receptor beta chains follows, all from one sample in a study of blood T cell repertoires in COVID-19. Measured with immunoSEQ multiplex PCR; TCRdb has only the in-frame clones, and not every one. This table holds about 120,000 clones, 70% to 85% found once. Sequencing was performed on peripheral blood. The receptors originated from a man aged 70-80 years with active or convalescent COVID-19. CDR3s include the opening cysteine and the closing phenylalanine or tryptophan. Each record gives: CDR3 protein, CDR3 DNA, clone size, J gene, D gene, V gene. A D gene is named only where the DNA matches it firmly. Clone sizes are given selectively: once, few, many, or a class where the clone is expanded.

CDR3: CASSGRDRVNEQFF
DNA: TGCGCCAGCAGCGGGAGGGACAGGGTGAATGAGCAGTTCTTC
size: once
J: TRBJ2-1
D: TRBD1
V: TRBV5-1

CDR3: CASSQAILGAGGLKETQYF
DNA: TGCGCCAGCAGCCAAGCCATCTTGGGAGCGGGAGGGCTTAAAGAGACCCAGTACTTC
size: .
J: TRBJ2-5
D: TRBD2
V: TRBV4-1

CDR3: CASSYSIQSGNTIYF
DNA: TGTGCCAGCAGTTACTCGATACAGTCTGGAAACACCATATATTTT
size: .
J: TRBJ1-3
D: .
V: TRBV6-2/TRBV6-3

CDR3: CASSYSLAGDEKLFF
DNA: TGTGCCAGCAGTTACTCGTTAGCAGGGGACGAAAAACTGTTTTTT
size: .
J: TRBJ1-4
D: .
V: TRBV6-5

CDR3: CASSVGRGSEAFF
DNA: TGTGCCAGCAGTGTTGGGCGGGGGTCTGAAGCTTTCTTT
size: .
J: TRBJ1-1
D: .
V: TRBV2

CDR3: CASKGRQDWDTEAFF
DNA: TGTGCCAGCAAAGGACGACAGGATTGGGACACTGAAGCTTTCTTT
size: .
J: TRBJ1-1
D: .
V: TRBV6-5

CDR3: CAISESRDRGHGYTF
DNA: TGTGCCATCAGTGAGTCCCGGGACAGGGGGCATGGCTACACCTTC
size: .
J: TRBJ1-2
D: TRBD1
V: TRBV10-3

CDR3: CAITATGGTNTEAFF
DNA: TGTGCCATCACCGCGACAGGGGGTACCAACACTGAAGCTTTCTTT
size: .
J: TRBJ1-1
D: TRBD1
V: TRBV10-3

CDR3: CASSQQGQGNQPQHF
DNA: TGTGCCAGCAGTCAACAGGGACAGGGCAATCAGCCCCAGCATTTT
size: .
J: TRBJ1-5
D: TRBD1
V: TRBV6-2/TRBV6-3

CDR3: CASSEARLPNEQFF
DNA: TGTGCCAGCAGCGAGGCTAGACTCCCCAATGAGCAGTTCTTC
size: .
J: TRBJ2-1
D: .
V: TRBV28

CDR3: CASSLGREPYEQYF
DNA: TGCGCCAGCAGCTTGGGTCGGGAGCCCTACGAGCAGTACTTC
size: .
J: TRBJ2-7
D: .
V: TRBV5-1

CDR3: CASSYRKGKGDTIYF
DNA: TGTGCCAGCAGTTACAGGAAGGGGAAAGGCGACACCATATATTTT
size: .
J: TRBJ1-3
D: .
V: TRBV6-5

CDR3: CASSLARGQETQYF
DNA: TGTGCCAGCAGCTTAGCCAGGGGGCAAGAGACCCAGTACTTC
size: .
J: TRBJ2-5
D: TRBD1
V: TRBV7-9

CDR3: CASSQDNQGPRGYTF
DNA: TGCGCCAGCAGCCAAGATAATCAGGGGCCGAGAGGCTACACCTTC
size: .
J: TRBJ1-2
D: .
V: TRBV4-1

CDR3: CASRGRGEQYF
DNA: TGTGCCAGCAGGGGGCGTGGCGAGCAGTACTTC
size: .
J: TRBJ2-7
D: .
V: TRBV2

CDR3: CASSPGQGQADTQYF
DNA: TGCGCCAGCAGCCCTGGACAGGGGCAGGCAGATACGCAGTATTTT
size: .
J: TRBJ2-3
D: TRBD1
V: TRBV5-1

CDR3: CASSFPSGVAGELFF
DNA: TGTGCCAGCAGCTTCCCCAGCGGGGTGGCCGGGGAGCTGTTTTTT
size: few
J: TRBJ2-2
D: TRBD2
V: TRBV11-2

CDR3: CASSGVDRGSPLHF
DNA: TGTGCCAGCAGCGGTGTTGACCGGGGATCACCCCTCCACTTT
size: few
J: TRBJ1-6
D: .
V: TRBV6-5

CDR3: CASSRNNNEQFF
DNA: TGTGCCAGCAGTCGAAACAACAATGAGCAGTTCTTC
size: once
J: TRBJ2-1
D: .
V: TRBV6-2/TRBV6-3

CDR3: CASSLGGPNEKLFF
DNA: TGCGCCAGCAGCTTGGGTGGGCCTAATGAAAAACTGTTTTTT
size: .
J: TRBJ1-4
D: .
V: TRBV5-1

CDR3: CASSFTLAAWRDLNTEAFF
DNA: TGTGCCAGCAGTTTCACGCTGGCTGCCTGGCGGGATTTGAACACTGAAGCTTTCTTT
size: .
J: TRBJ1-1
D: .
V: TRBV5-6

CDR3: CASSLALMASGSGEQFF
DNA: TGTGCCAGCAGCTTAGCCTTGATGGCTAGCGGGAGTGGTGAGCAGTTCTTC
size: .
J: TRBJ2-1
D: TRBD2
V: TRBV7-6

CDR3: CASSLAAGGNTEAFF
DNA: TGTGCCAGCAGCTTGGCCGCGGGAGGGAACACTGAAGCTTTCTTT
size: once
J: TRBJ1-1
D: .
V: TRBV5-6

CDR3: CASSPTRTIDTQYF
DNA: TGTGCCAGCAGCCCTACAAGGACAATAGATACGCAGTATTTT
size: .
J: TRBJ2-3
D: .
V: TRBV9

CDR3: CASSSQGVVYEQYF
DNA: TGTGCCAGCAGTTCCCAGGGGGTAGTCTACGAGCAGTACTTC
size: few
J: TRBJ2-7
D: TRBD1
V: TRBV6-5

CDR3: CASSPGTGGSLGAFF
DNA: TGTGCCAGCAGCCCCGGGACAGGGGGTTCACTGGGGGCTTTCTTT
size: .
J: TRBJ1-1
D: TRBD1
V: TRBV5-4

CDR3: CASSFSVGDEKLFF
DNA: TGCGCCAGCAGCTTTAGCGTCGGTGATGAAAAACTGTTTTTT
size: .
J: TRBJ1-4
D: .
V: TRBV5-1

CDR3: CASSRPRTAYNEQFF
DNA: TGTGCCAGCAGCCGACCCCGGACAGCCTACAATGAGCAGTTCTTC
size: few
J: TRBJ2-1
D: .
V: TRBV6-2/TRBV6-3

CDR3: CASSRSELTNYGYTF
DNA: TGTGCCAGCAGCCGCTCGGAGCTCACTAACTATGGCTACACCTTC
size: few
J: TRBJ1-2
D: .
V: TRBV6-5

CDR3: CATSRDWTDNSPLHF
DNA: TGTGCCACCAGCAGAGATTGGACAGATAATTCACCCCTCCACTTT
size: .
J: TRBJ1-6
D: .
V: TRBV15

CDR3: CSVGQGRQGASGYTF
DNA: TGCAGCGTTGGACAGGGTAGACAGGGGGCTTCTGGCTACACCTTC
size: few
J: TRBJ1-2
D: TRBD1
V: TRBV29-1

CDR3: CASSLQGPGTEAFF
DNA: TGCGCCAGCAGCTTGCAGGGGCCGGGCACTGAAGCTTTCTTT
size: .
J: TRBJ1-1
D: .
V: TRBV5-1

CDR3: CASSPYRTGLNYGYTF
DNA: TGTGCCAGCAGCCCCTACCGGACAGGACTAAACTATGGCTACACCTTC
size: .
J: TRBJ1-2
D: TRBD1
V: TRBV5-6

CDR3: CSARSGFEQYF
DNA: TGCAGTGCTAGATCCGGGTTCGAGCAGTACTTC
size: .
J: TRBJ2-7
D: .
V: TRBV20-1

CDR3: CARSLCTQSRLQFF
DNA: TGTGCCAGAAGCTTGTGTACCCAGTCCAGGTTGCAGTTCTTC
size: .
J: TRBJ2-1
D: .
V: TRBV5-3

CDR3: CASRRGSSGGTDTQYF
DNA: TGTGCCAGCAGGCGCGGCTCGAGCGGGGGCACAGATACGCAGTATTTT
size: .
J: TRBJ2-3
D: TRBD2
V: TRBV2

CDR3: CASSQAQGANTGELFF
DNA: TGTGCCAGCAGCCAGGCACAGGGGGCGAACACCGGGGAGCTGTTTTTT
size: .
J: TRBJ2-2
D: TRBD1
V: TRBV4-2

CDR3: CASSMGLTYEQYF
DNA: TGCGCCAGCAGCATGGGACTAACCTACGAGCAGTACTTC
size: .
J: TRBJ2-7
D: TRBD2
V: TRBV5-1

CDR3: CASSGGTGTDTQYF
DNA: TGCGCCAGCAGCGGGGGGACAGGCACAGATACGCAGTATTTT
size: .
J: TRBJ2-3
D: .
V: TRBV5-1

CDR3: CASSLDRGEQYF
DNA: TGTGCCAGCAGCTTAGATAGAGGGGAGCAGTACTTC
size: .
J: TRBJ2-7
D: .
V: TRBV7-2

CDR3: CATSRDMKGTGNTIYF
DNA: TGTGCCACCAGCAGAGATATGAAAGGGACAGGAAACACCATATATTTT
size: .
J: TRBJ1-3
D: .
V: TRBV15

CDR3: CAASKSQNTGELFF
DNA: TGTGCCGCGTCCAAGTCGCAAAACACCGGGGAGCTGTTTTTT
size: .
J: TRBJ2-2
D: .
V: TRBV24-1

CDR3: CSATAGSGRIF
DNA: TGCAGTGCTACCGCCGGTTCAGGGAGGATCTTC
size: .
J: TRBJ2-1
D: .
V: TRBV20-1

CDR3: CASSQDPRSSYEQYF
DNA: TGCGCCAGCAGCCAAGATCCTAGGAGCTCCTACGAGCAGTACTTC
size: .
J: TRBJ2-7
D: .
V: TRBV4-1

CDR3: CASSFRQGGSLGTEAFF
DNA: TGCGCCAGCAGCTTCCGACAGGGCGGATCATTGGGCACTGAAGCTTTCTTT
size: .
J: TRBJ1-1
D: TRBD1
V: TRBV5-1

CDR3: CASRPGTGNTIYF
DNA: TGTGCCAGCAGACCCGGGACAGGGAACACCATATATTTT
size: once
J: TRBJ1-3
D: TRBD1
V: TRBV6-6

CDR3: CASSEGRNYGYTF
DNA: TGTGCCAGCAGTGAAGGGAGGAACTATGGCTACACCTTC
size: medium-sized
J: TRBJ1-2
D: .
V: TRBV2

CDR3: CASSRIRGQVQYF
DNA: TGTGCCAGCAGCCGAATCCGTGGACAGGTGCAGTACTTC
size: few
J: TRBJ2-7
D: TRBD1
V: TRBV7-9

CDR3: CASSFLTGGGYTF
DNA: TGTGCCAGCAGCTTCCTGACAGGGGGAGGCTACACCTTC
size: .
J: TRBJ1-2
D: TRBD1
V: TRBV7-2

CDR3: CASSLVKGGSPLHF
DNA: TGTGCCAGCAGCTTAGTCAAGGGAGGGTCACCCCTCCACTTT
size: .
J: TRBJ1-6
D: .
V: TRBV7-2

CDR3: CASSLGQGNGYTF
DNA: TGTGCCAGTAGCCTGGGACAGGGAAATGGCTACACCTTC
size: .
J: TRBJ1-2
D: TRBD1
V: TRBV19

CDR3: CASSLGFRQGNTEAFF
DNA: TGTGCCAGCAGCCTTGGTTTCCGTCAGGGAAACACTGAAGCTTTCTTT
size: .
J: TRBJ1-1
D: .
V: TRBV5-5

CDR3: CASSPGQGLEKLFF
DNA: TGTGCCAGTAGTCCGGGACAGGGACTTGAAAAACTGTTTTTT
size: .
J: TRBJ1-4
D: TRBD1
V: TRBV19

CDR3: CASSYSLAARSSYNEQFF
DNA: TGTGCCAGCAGTTACTCATTAGCGGCCCGGAGCTCCTACAATGAGCAGTTCTTC
size: .
J: TRBJ2-1
D: .
V: TRBV6-2/TRBV6-3

CDR3: CASSISGSSADTQYF
DNA: TGTGCCAGCAGTATCAGCGGGAGTTCAGCAGATACGCAGTATTTT
size: .
J: TRBJ2-3
D: TRBD2
V: TRBV6-4

CDR3: CASSLGGQFHEQYF
DNA: TGTGCCAGCAGTTTAGGGGGACAGTTCCACGAGCAGTACTTC
size: .
J: TRBJ2-7
D: TRBD1
V: TRBV28

CDR3: CASPGRPLVSYNEQFF
DNA: TGCGCCAGCCCCGGGAGGCCCTTAGTGTCCTACAATGAGCAGTTCTTC
size: .
J: TRBJ2-1
D: TRBD2
V: TRBV5-1

CDR3: CASSIFSGRGEQYF
DNA: TGTGCCAGTAGTATTTTCAGCGGGAGGGGCGAGCAGTACTTC
size: few
J: TRBJ2-7
D: TRBD2
V: TRBV19

CDR3: CASSPGLAGAPETQYF
DNA: TGTGCCAGCAGCCCGGGACTAGCGGGAGCCCCCGAGACCCAGTACTTC
size: .
J: TRBJ2-5
D: TRBD2
V: TRBV2